Below are 16 T cell receptor beta chains sequenced from a single sample in a study of control samples from healthy donors and cancer patients (dated by TCRdb to the early 2020s). Library generation was performed with the immunoSEQ multiplex PCR assay. The source is immuneACCESS, and TCRdb retained only in-frame sequences with V and J called. Part of the clones is not carried over; for the studies checked, unresolved V genes explain less than half of this, and the remainder is unexplained. A total of some 220,000 clones appear in this sample, over 90% of them only once. Approximately 1.6% of the sample rests with the top ten. The sequencing sample was made of blood. The receptor source for this set is a man aged 50 or older in good health.

This chain joins TRBV11-2 and TRBJ1-4, with unresolved D. Germline CDR1 reads SGHAT; CDR2 reads FQNNGV. Trimming removed 3 bases from V and 7 bases from J, with 15 bases in between. The CDR3 contains 15 residues. The chain's CDR3 is CASSFWTPGGEKLFF. CDR3 DNA: TGTGCCAGCAGCTTCTGGACGCCGGGTGGTGAAAAACTGTTTTTT.

This clone was detected only a few times. The chain joins TRBV6-5 to TRBJ2-2; TRBD2 might be the D (5 bases). The CDR3 sequence is 14 residues long. Germline V gene lookup returns CDR1 MNHEY and CDR2 SVGAGI. V was cut by 8 bases and J by 5 bases, with 15 bases left in between. The CDR3 reads CASYSLRVTGELFF. Written as DNA, the CDR3 is TGTGCCAGCTATAGCCTGAGGGTTACCGGGGAGCTGTTTTTT.

This sequence joins TRBV7-2 and TRBJ1-6; D perhaps matches TRBD1 (5 bases). The CDR3 has 16 residues. Trimming removed 4 bases from V and 4 bases from J, with 14 bases in between. CDR1 is SGHTA and CDR2 is FQGNSA in the germline V gene. CDR3 in amino acids: CASSSLSRTYNSPLHF. Written as DNA, the CDR3 is TGTGCCAGCAGCTCACTCTCCCGGACATATAATTCACCCCTCCACTTT.

This chain links TRBV9 with TRBJ1-3, with D unresolved. The V end lost 0 bases, the J end lost 2 bases, and 12 bases lay between the germline ends. The CDR3 sequence is 16 residues long. CDR1 is SGDLS and CDR2 is YYNGEE in the germline V gene. This CDR3 reads CASSVEVKPTGNTIYF. The CDR3 DNA reads TGTGCCAGCAGCGTAGAGGTCAAACCCACTGGAAACACCATATATTTT.

The CDR3: CASSQDRGRYEKLFF. Here the CDR3 DNA reads TGTGCCAGCAGCCAGGACAGGGGGCGTTATGAAAAACTGTTTTTT. This rearrangement joins TRBV3-1 (or the pseudogene TRBV3-2) to TRBJ1-4; TRBD1 matches 11 bases. In germline, CDR1 is LGHDT, CDR2 YNNKEL (reference sequence). The ends lost 3 bases at V and 6 bases at J; junction bases unmatched: 3. This CDR3 is 15 amino acids long.

This sequence joins TRBV2 and TRBJ1-2, with D possibly being TRBD1 (6 bases). V shed 6 bases and J shed 4 bases, with 9 bases lying between them. This CDR3 contains 12 residues. CDR1 is SNHLY and CDR2 is FYNNEI in the germline V gene. The CDR3 DNA is TGTGCCAGCAGACAGGGTTCCTATGGCTACACCTTC. Its protein product is CASRQGSYGYTF.

V is TRBV5-1 and J is TRBJ2-3; perhaps TRBD2 as D (5 bases). Per the germline V gene, CDR1 is SGHRS and CDR2 is YFSETQ. With 0 bases removed from V and 4 bases from J, the gap between germline ends came to 12 bases. This CDR3 is 15 amino acids long. CDR3 amino acids: CASSLDGISPDTQYF. The CDR3 DNA follows: TGCGCCAGCAGCTTGGACGGGATTTCCCCAGATACGCAGTATTTT.

This clone was seen just once. The V and J genes are TRBV6-5 and TRBJ1-2; tentatively, D is TRBD1 (6 bases). CDR3 length equals 13 residues. V gave up 6 bases and J gave up 6 bases, with 14 bases separating them. Germline CDR1 reads MNHEY; CDR2 reads SVGAGI. This CDR3 reads CASRANRENGYTF. CDR3 in DNA: TGTGCCAGCAGAGCTAACAGGGAAAATGGCTACACCTTC.

The gene calls are TRBV5-4 and TRBJ2-5, with 12 bases that match TRBD2. This CDR3 has 15 residues. The J segment lost 3 bases and the V segment lost 4 bases, leaving 4 bases of the junction unmatched. Germline assignment: CDR1 SGHNT and CDR2 YYREEE (reference sequence). CDR3 nucleotide sequence: TGTGCCAGCAGCCGGGCTAGCGGGGGGGAAGAGACCCAGTACTTC. Protein product: CASSRASGGEETQYF.

The chain recombines TRBV2 with TRBJ1-1; a possible D gene is TRBD1 (5 bases). Germline loops: CDR1 SNHLY, CDR2 FYNNEI. Trimming cost V 7 bases and J 0 bases, with 15 bases left between them. The CDR3 is made up of 15 amino acids. The DNA for the CDR3 is TGTGCCAGCATTCGGGCAGGGAACATGAACACTGAAGCTTTCTTT. Amino acids: CASIRAGNMNTEAFF. The variable domain in full, completed from reference TRBV2 and TRBJ1-1, reads EPEVTQTPSHQVTQMGQEVILRCVPISNHLYFYWYRQILGQKVEFLVSFYNNEISEKSEIFDDQFSVERPDGSNFTLKIRSTKLEDSAMYFCASIRAGNMNTEAFFGQGTRLTVV.

This chain connects TRBV14 to TRBJ2-5, with 8 positions matching TRBD2. J lost 7 bases, V lost 5 bases, and 15 bases had no gene match. The CDR3 runs 16 residues. Germline values: CDR1 SGHDN, CDR2 FVKESK. CDR3 coding DNA: TGTGCCAGCAGCTTCGTCCTTTCGGGGGCGGGAGGGACCCAGTACTTC. This gives the protein CASSFVLSGAGGTQYF.

The V gene is TRBV5-1, the J gene TRBJ2-1, with 7 bases identical to TRBD2. Germline trimming cut 4 bases from V and 10 bases from J; bases unmatched to any gene: 14. Germline values: CDR1 SGHRS, CDR2 YFSETQ. The CDR3 length is 15 residues. Here the CDR3 reads CASSPTTSPHREQFF. CDR3 nucleotides: TGCGCCAGCAGCCCCACGACTAGCCCCCATCGCGAGCAGTTCTTC.

This chain connects TRBV9 to TRBJ2-3; TRBD2 matches 16 bases. The CDR3 loop spans 18 amino acids. CDR1 SGDLS and CDR2 YYNGEE come from the germline V gene. J lost 6 bases, V lost 4 bases, and 11 bases had no gene match. CDR3 DNA: TGTGCCAGCAGCCTCCCCGGGACTAGCGGGGGGGGGTCGGATACGCAGTATTTT. Its protein is CASSLPGTSGGGSDTQYF. The full variable domain, its missing parts supplied by reference TRBV9 and TRBJ2-3, is DSGVTQTPKHLITATGQRVTLRCSPRSGDLSVYWYQQSLDQGLQFLIQYYNGEERAKGNILERFSAQQFPDLHSELNLSSLELGDSALYFCASSLPGTSGGGSDTQYFGPGTRLTVL.

This clone was counted a single time. The rearrangement joins TRBV10-1 to TRBJ2-2; no clear D. The germline V and J ends were trimmed by 5 bases and 9 bases, with 10 bases remaining between them. The CDR3 length is 12 residues. Germline V lookup: CDR1 WNHNN, CDR2 SYGVQD (reference sequence). CDR3 loop: CASSTVGRELFF. As DNA, the CDR3 is TGCGCCAGCAGTACTGTTGGCCGGGAGCTGTTTTTT.

The chain is built from TRBV7-9 and TRBJ1-4; 7 bases fit TRBD1. V shed 5 bases and J 8 bases; nucleotides not matched to a gene: 5. Germline CDR1 SEHNR, CDR2 FQNEAQ (reference sequence). This CDR3 contains 13 residues. The CDR3 sequence is CASSLQGSEKLFF. Written as DNA, the CDR3 is TGTGCCAGCAGCCTACAGGGGAGCGAAAAACTGTTTTTT. Drawing the rest from reference TRBV7-9 and TRBJ1-4, the complete variable domain is DTGVSQNPRHKITKRGQNVTFRCDPISEHNRLYWYRQTLGQGPEFLTYFQNEAQLEKSRLLSDRFSAERPKGSFSTLEIQRTEQGDSAMYLCASSLQGSEKLFFGSGTQLSVL.

V usage is TRBV4-1 and J usage is TRBJ1-2; D possibly corresponds to TRBD1 (6 bases). CDR1 is MGHRA and CDR2 is YSYEKL in the germline V gene. CDR3 length: 15 residues. V was cut by 0 bases and J by 1 base, with 9 bases left in between. The CDR3 DNA reads as TGCGCCAGCAGCCAAGAACGAGGGGGTAACTATGGCTACACCTTC. Translated: CASSQERGGNYGYTF.